This is a list of T cell receptor beta chains from one sample in a study of T cells after yellow fever vaccination. TCRdb used MiXCR to reprocess the 5' RACE reads, holding one entry per CDR3 protein. The sample holds approximately 140,000 distinct CDR3 sequences, approximately 7.7% seen once. The sample was CD4+ T cells sorted from PBMCs, taken 5 days after the yellow fever booster vaccination. The receptors come from a man aged 25 to 40 who received the YFV17D yellow fever vaccine. CDR3s include the opening cysteine and the closing phenylalanine or tryptophan. D genes are given only for firm matches. Clone size reads once, few, many, or a class if the clone is expanded.

abundance	d_gene	v_gene	j_gene	CDR3aa	CDR3nt
many	NA	TRBV7-9	TRBJ2-3	CASSLLAGDTQYF	TGTGCCAGCAGCTTGCTAGCCGGGGATACGCAGTATTTT
many	NA	TRBV4-3	TRBJ1-3	CASSQDVQGGNTIYF	TGCGCCAGCAGCCAAGATGTACAGGGCGGAAACACCATATATTTT
many	NA	TRBV10-3	TRBJ1-1	CAISADNLNTEAFF	TGTGCCATCAGTGCTGATAACCTGAACACTGAAGCTTTCTTT
many	NA	TRBV29-1	TRBJ1-1	CSVGPRNTEAFF	TGCAGCGTTGGGCCCAGGAACACTGAAGCTTTCTTT
many	NA	TRBV29-1	TRBJ2-1	CSGMGETYNEQFF	TGCAGCGGGATGGGGGAGACATACAATGAGCAGTTCTTC
many	NA	TRBV5-1	TRBJ2-1	CASGQGLQNVHEQFF	TGCGCCAGCGGGCAAGGACTCCAGAACGTGCATGAGCAGTTCTTC
few	NA	TRBV19	TRBJ2-7	CASSGTVINEQYF	TGTGCCAGTTCCGGGACGGTAATCAACGAGCAGTACTTC
many	TRBD2	TRBV25-1	TRBJ2-7	CASSELAAAFHYEQYF	TGTGCCAGCAGTGAACTAGCGGCCGCCTTTCATTACGAGCAGTACTTC
many	NA	TRBV7-9	TRBJ1-2	CASSLDSLGMHTF	TGTGCCAGCAGCTTAGATTCTCTGGGTATGCACACCTTC
many	NA	TRBV20-1	TRBJ2-5	CSARAGRMETQYF	TGCAGTGCTAGAGCGGGCAGGATGGAGACCCAGTACTTC
many	TRBD1	TRBV7-3	TRBJ2-5	CASSPDRMETQYF	TGTGCCAGCAGCCCGGACAGGATGGAGACCCAGTACTTC
many	TRBD1	TRBV20-1	TRBJ2-3	CSADGQGTDTQYF	TGCAGTGCTGATGGACAGGGCACAGATACGCAGTATTTT
few	TRBD2	TRBV20-1	TRBJ2-1	CSARDPSGINNEQFF	TGCAGTGCTAGAGACCCTAGCGGTATAAACAATGAGCAGTTCTTC
many	NA	TRBV9	TRBJ2-7	CASSVGVGRLYEQYF	TGTGCCAGCAGCGTAGGGGTAGGGAGGCTCTACGAGCAGTACTTC
many	TRBD2	TRBV20-1	TRBJ2-7	CSAPGIAGAGEQYF	TGCAGTGCCCCTGGTATAGCGGGAGCGGGAGAGCAGTACTTC
many	NA	TRBV7-3	TRBJ2-3	CASSWGGLTDTQYF	TGTGCCAGCAGCTGGGGTGGGCTCACAGATACGCAGTATTTT
few	NA	TRBV19	TRBJ2-2	CASSIGRAATGELFF	TGTGCCAGTAGTATAGGAAGAGCGGCCACCGGGGAGCTGTTTTTT